These 32 T cell receptor beta chains were all obtained from the same sample, sequenced in a study of metastatic and nonmetastatic thyroid tumors. Prior to thyroid surgery, none of the patients had received any treatment. TCRdb reassembled clones from the PCR reads with MiXCR. The sample has roughly 12,000 clones, 27% seen once; the top ten hold less than 20%. The sequenced sample consisted of tumor tissue. All receptors come from a female donor with papillary thyroid cancer or a benign thyroid nodule (not recorded which). Some clones in this sample may be carry-over from other donors' samples.

By proportion, this clone is medium-sized. This sequence joins TRBV7-6 and TRBJ2-2; possible D gene TRBD2, 5 bases. V lost 5 bases and J 0 bases, leaving 13 bases between the germline ends. Per germline, CDR1 SGHVS and CDR2 FNYEAQ. CDR3 size: 16 residues. The CDR3 nucleotides are TGTGCCAGCAGCGTAGTAGAGGGTTCGAACACCGGGGAGCTGTTTTTT. It translates to CASSVVEGSNTGELFF. Complete variable domain (other parts from reference TRBV7-6 and TRBJ2-2): GAGVSQSPRYKVTKRGQDVALRCDPISGHVSLYWYRQALGQGPEFLTYFNYEAQQDKSGLPNDRFSAERPEGSISTLTIQRTEQRDSAMYRCASSVVEGSNTGELFFGEGSRLTVL.

This clone came up many times. V usage is TRBV7-9 and J usage is TRBJ2-4; weak D call: TRBD1 (6 bases). This CDR3 contains 15 residues. V lost 3 bases and J lost 5, with 14 bases in between. The germline CDR1 and CDR2 sequences are SEHNR and FQNEAQ (reference sequence). As DNA, the CDR3 is TGTGCCAGCAGCTTGGGGTGGGGGCGCGAAAACATTCAGTACTTC. Protein product: CASSLGWGRENIQYF.

The V and J genes are TRBV2 and TRBJ2-1, with 7 bases lining up with TRBD2. This CDR3 is 14 amino acids long. CDR1 SNHLY and CDR2 FYNNEI come from the germline V gene. Trimming at V came to 9 bases and at J to 6 bases, leaving 11 bases not matched to a gene. As DNA, the CDR3 is TGTGCCAGTTGGCGGCTAGCGGACTTCAATGAGCAGTTCTTC. Its protein is CASWRLADFNEQFF.

The chain has TRBV6-5 and TRBJ1-3; 12 bases line up with TRBD1. The germline V gene encodes CDR1 MNHEY and CDR2 SVGAGI. Trimming cost V 6 bases and J 4 bases; bases outside gene matches: 13. This CDR3 has 18 residues. This chain's CDR3 is CASSPTPGQGAPGNTIYF. Here the CDR3 DNA reads TGTGCCAGCAGCCCCACCCCGGGACAGGGGGCGCCGGGAAACACCATATATTTT.

Within the sample, this clone is medium-sized. The V and J genes are TRBV20-1 and TRBJ2-7, with TRBD2 as a possible D gene (6 bases). The V end lost 6 bases, the J end lost 1 base, and 22 bases lay between the germline ends. The CDR3 spans 16 residues. Germline V gives CDR1 DFQATT, CDR2 SNEGSKA (reference sequence). This CDR3 reads CSAVPLGAGISYEQYF. DNA of the CDR3: TGCAGTGCAGTCCCCTTAGGTGCGGGAATTTCCTACGAGCAGTACTTC.

There are many counts of this clone. The rearrangement uses TRBV12-3 or TRBV12-4 and TRBJ1-1, with D tentatively TRBD1 (5 bases). V was shortened by 3 bases and J by 5 bases, with 13 bases between the two germline ends. The CDR3 is 14 amino acids. Here the CDR3 reads CASSFEDRGTEAFF. In DNA, the CDR3 is TGTGCCAGCAGTTTCGAAGACAGAGGGACTGAAGCTTTCTTT.

The chain joins TRBV3-1 to TRBJ2-2, with a tentative D call TRBD1 (5 bases). Germline V gene sequence: CDR1 LGHDT, CDR2 YNNKEL (reference sequence). Trimming shortened V by 6 bases and J by 1 base, and 9 bases separated the two germline ends. The CDR3 is made up of 14 amino acids. Here the CDR3 reads CASRSTGNTGELFF. CDR3 coding DNA: TGTGCCAGCAGGTCAACAGGGAACACCGGGGAGCTGTTTTTT. Together with reference TRBV3-1 and TRBJ2-2, the CDR3 gives the full variable domain: DTAVSQTPKYLVTQMGNDKSIKCEQNLGHDTMYWYKQDSKKFLKIMFSYNNKELIINETVPNRFSPKSPDKAHLNLHINSLELGDSAVYFCASRSTGNTGELFFGEGSRLTVL.

The genes are TRBV9 and TRBJ1-6; TRBD1 is a possible D gene (5 bases). Germline V CDR1 and CDR2: SGDLS, YYNGEE. Trimming pared 4 bases from V and 6 bases from J, leaving 11 bases between. The CDR3 is made up of 14 amino acids. CDR3 sequence (DNA): TGTGCCAGCAGCCACAGCGGGGGTAATTCACCCCTCCACTTT. Amino acids: CASSHSGGNSPLHF.

This clone is judged medium-sized. The chain recombines TRBV6-1 with TRBJ1-2; perhaps TRBD1 as D (6 bases). CDR1 is MNHNS and CDR2 is SASEGT in the germline V gene. V lost 8 bases and J lost 1, with 11 bases in between. This CDR3 region has 13 residues. CDR3 coding DNA: TGTGCCAGCCAACAGGGTTTTAACTATGGCTACACCTTC. Translating it yields CASQQGFNYGYTF.

The rearrangement uses TRBV5-6 and TRBJ2-3; unclear D gene. The CDR3 has 11 residues. The V end was cut by 3 bases, the J end by 6 bases, with 5 bases between. Germline V gene lookup returns CDR1 SGHDT and CDR2 YYEEEE. The CDR3 coding sequence is TGTGCCAGCAGCTACGTGGATACGCAGTATTTT. Translating it yields CASSYVDTQYF.

This clone was seen repeatedly, ten times or more. The gene calls are TRBV7-8 and TRBJ1-3; weak D call: TRBD1 (5 bases). The ends were cut back, 4 bases at V and 3 bases at J, with 13 bases in the middle. CDR1 and CDR2 (germline): SGHVS, FQNEAQ. This CDR3 is 15 amino acids long. The CDR3 coding sequence is TGTGCCAGCAGCTGGGGGTCGGGGATTGGAAACACCATATATTTT. Amino acid sequence: CASSWGSGIGNTIYF.

Details on this clone: This sample includes further DNA sequences coding for the same CDR3. The chain couples TRBV5-1 to TRBJ2-3, with D possibly called TRBD1 or TRBD2 (6 bases each). Germline values: CDR1 SGHRS, CDR2 YFSETQ. The CDR3 is made up of 14 amino acids. V was clipped by 4 bases and J by 3 bases, with 12 bases between them. The CDR3 region has the DNA TGCGCCAGCAGCCCCGGGGGCTTGACAGATACGCAGTATTTT. Protein sequence: CASSPGGLTDTQYF.

This clone was seen many times. This chain joins TRBV5-6 and TRBJ2-3; possible D gene TRBD2, 6 bases. The CDR3 sequence is 15 residues long. V lost 2 bases, J lost 1 base, and 11 bases lay in between. The germline V gene has CDR1 SGHDT and CDR2 YYEEEE. CDR3 nucleotides: TGTGCCAGCAGCTTTGGATGGGGGGGCACAGATACGCAGTATTTT. Translated, it gives CASSFGWGGTDTQYF.

The chain links TRBV6-1 to TRBJ1-1; 10 nucleotides line up with TRBD1. The CDR3 contains 15 residues. Losses at the gene ends were 4 bases for V and 4 bases for J; bases not matched to a gene: 6. Germline V gene lookup returns CDR1 MNHNS and CDR2 SASEGT. This CDR3 is CASSAGTGEGTEAFF. In DNA form, the CDR3 reads TGTGCCAGCAGTGCCGGGACAGGGGAGGGCACTGAAGCTTTCTTT.

This clone was picked up many times. The V gene is TRBV6-1, the J gene TRBJ2-3; tentatively, D is TRBD2 (7 bases). Trimming took 6 bases from V and 2 from J, leaving 18 bases between them. The CDR3 spans 16 residues. Germline values: CDR1 MNHNS, CDR2 SASEGT. Here the CDR3 reads CASSRKGGGHTDTQYF. In nucleotides, the CDR3 is TGTGCCAGCAGCCGCAAAGGGGGGGGTCACACAGATACGCAGTATTTT.

Sample share makes this clone medium-sized. This chain links TRBV19 with TRBJ2-6; D call uncertain. The CDR3 extends over 17 amino acids. The ends were cut back, 2 bases at V and 0 bases at J, with 11 bases in the middle. Germline V gene sequence: CDR1 LNHDA, CDR2 SQIVND (reference sequence). The CDR3 DNA follows: TGTGCCAGTAGTATATCGACCCTCGGCTCTGGGGCCAACGTCCTGACTTTC. Protein product: CASSISTLGSGANVLTF.

This clone appeared many times. The V and J genes are TRBV5-6 and TRBJ2-7; the D gene is possibly TRBD2 (6 bases). In germline, CDR1 is SGHDT, CDR2 YYEEEE. The germline V and J ends were trimmed by 0 bases and 3 bases, with 13 bases remaining between them. CDR3 length: 15 amino acids. This chain's CDR3 is CASSLAGGNGYEQYF. CDR3 sequence (DNA): TGTGCCAGCAGCTTGGCTGGCGGGAACGGCTACGAGCAGTACTTC.

This sequence joins TRBV15 and TRBJ2-1; TRBD1 is a possible D gene (6 bases). Trimming pared 4 bases from V and 12 bases from J, leaving 19 bases between. CDR1 LNHNV and CDR2 YYDKDF come from the germline V gene (reference sequence). The length of the CDR3 is 14 residues. The CDR3 sequence: CATSTGDETGPQFF. CDR3 nucleotide sequence: TGTGCCACCAGCACAGGGGACGAAACCGGACCGCAGTTCTTC.

The chain carries TRBV11-2 and TRBJ2-2; no clear D gene. Germline-derived CDR1 and CDR2 are SGHAT and FQNNGV. Trimming took 3 bases from V and 3 from J, leaving 11 bases between them. This CDR3 region has 15 residues. The CDR3 region is CASSLVDTHTGELFF. The CDR3 DNA is TGTGCCAGCAGCTTGGTTGACACGCACACCGGGGAGCTGTTTTTT.

This clone has ten or more counts. CDR3 residues: CSVLLLAGGPSVSDTQYF. The CDR3 coding sequence is TGCAGCGTTCTATTACTAGCGGGAGGCCCGTCCGTTAGTGATACGCAGTATTTT. The genes are TRBV29-1 and TRBJ2-3; TRBD2 agrees at 12 bases. The germline gives CDR1 SQVTM, CDR2 ANQGSEA. The CDR3 totals 18 residues. Trimming took 5 bases from V and 6 from J; bases not matched to a gene: 18.

This clone was seen at least ten times. The V gene is TRBV4-1, the J gene TRBJ1-2; no reliable D call. The CDR3 totals 18 residues. Deletions cut 4 bases from V and 2 bases from J, with 23 bases between. CDR1 and CDR2 (germline): MGHRA, YSYEKL. This CDR3 is CASSPGRGDALGNYGYTF. The CDR3 DNA reads TGCGCCAGCAGCCCGGGCCGGGGTGACGCCCTCGGGAACTATGGCTACACCTTC.

The chain recombines TRBV27 with TRBJ2-5, with D unresolved. The CDR3 has 13 amino acids. Trimming left V 5 bases short and J 3 bases short, with 10 bases between. CDR1 and CDR2 (germline): MNHEY, SMNVEV (reference sequence). The CDR3 DNA follows: TGTGCCAGCAGTCCTAGTCCCAAAGAGACCCAGTACTTC. It is translated as CASSPSPKETQYF.

There are a few counts of this clone. V is TRBV30 and J is TRBJ1-2; 10 bases are a match to TRBD1. Losses at the gene ends were 3 bases for V and 4 bases for J; bases not matched to a gene: 11. CDR3 length: 16 residues. Germline V gene data show CDR1 as GTSNPN and CDR2 as SVGIG (reference sequence). CDR3 region: CAWSHQPGQGIYGYTF. CDR3 coding DNA: TGTGCCTGGAGCCACCAGCCGGGACAGGGGATCTATGGCTACACCTTC.

V gene TRBV28 combines with J gene TRBJ1-2; 7 nucleotides agree with TRBD1. Germline-derived CDR1 and CDR2 are MDHEN and SYDVKM. The CDR3 contains 15 residues. V lost 2 bases to trimming and J lost 1 base; unmatched junction nucleotides: 4. CDR3 sequence: CASSLAGGINYGYTF. In DNA form, the CDR3 reads TGTGCCAGCAGTTTAGCAGGGGGGATTAACTATGGCTACACCTTC.

This clone was seen a few times. A much larger clone lies one base from this, so it may be a read error. The rearrangement joins TRBV29-1 to TRBJ2-7; 8 positions agree with TRBD1. Germline assignment: CDR1 SQVTM and CDR2 ANQGSEA. The ends lost 7 bases at V and 2 bases at J; junction bases unmatched: 10. The CDR3 spans 14 residues. The CDR3 protein is CSAAKGQVAYEQYF. CDR3 sequence (DNA): TGCAGCGCTGCAAAGGGACAGGTGGCCTACGAGCAGTACTTC.

This sequence joins TRBV30 and TRBJ1-5; weak D call: TRBD1 (6 bases). The CDR3 is made up of 13 amino acids. In germline, CDR1 is GTSNPN, CDR2 SVGIG (reference sequence). V was trimmed by 0 bases and J by 7 bases, leaving 10 bases between them. This CDR3 reads CAWSVQGEQPQHF. Here the CDR3 DNA reads TGTGCCTGGAGTGTACAGGGCGAGCAGCCCCAGCATTTT.

In its sample, this clone is medium-sized. The chain carries TRBV11-3 and TRBJ2-1; TRBD2 matches at 8 bases. The CDR3 is 17 amino acids. V shed 1 base and J 7 bases; nucleotides not matched to a gene: 12. Germline V CDR1 and CDR2: SGHNT, YENEEA. Here the CDR3 DNA reads TGTGCCAGCAGCTTAGTATCTTCAAGCGGGAGTGGGAATGAGCAGTTCTTC. This codes for CASSLVSSSGSGNEQFF. The whole variable domain, remainder taken from reference TRBV11-3 and TRBJ2-1, is EAGVVQSPRYKIIEKKQPVAFWCNPISGHNTLYWYLQNLGQGPELLIRYENEEAVDDSQLPKDRFSAERLKGVDSTLKIQPAELGDSAVYLCASSLVSSSGSGNEQFFGPGTRLTVL.

The chain employs TRBV4-1 and TRBJ2-2, with TRBD2 as a possible D gene (6 bases). Germline V gives CDR1 MGHRA, CDR2 YSYEKL. V was shortened by 4 bases and J by 4 bases, with 16 bases between the two germline ends. The length of the CDR3 is 16 residues. CDR3 region: CASSPSTGSVTGELFF. CDR3 coding DNA: TGCGCCAGCAGCCCGTCCACCGGGAGCGTCACCGGGGAGCTGTTTTTT.

This clone was picked up many times. CDR3 sequence (DNA): TGTGCCAGCTCACCACCAGGGCAGACCTACGAGCAGTACGTC. Translated: CASSPPGQTYEQYV. The rearrangement uses TRBV18 and TRBJ2-7; D is undetermined. The CDR3 covers 14 residues. With 0 bases removed from V and 2 bases from J, the gap between germline ends came to 8 bases. CDR1 and CDR2 from the germline V gene are KGHSH and LQKENI.

There are many counts of this clone. The J gene is TRBJ2-3, the V gene TRBV30, with 9 bases lining up with TRBD2. The CDR3 is 15 residues long. Looked up from germline, CDR1 is GTSNPN and CDR2 is SVGIG (reference sequence). V trimming: 3 bases; J trimming: 0 bases; junction bases outside the gene matches: 4. CDR3: CAWRLAGTSTDTQYF. DNA of the CDR3: TGTGCCTGGAGGCTAGCGGGAACTAGCACAGATACGCAGTATTTT.

This clone was picked up a small number of times. The junction differs from germline at one of its ends, possibly a read error. The chain combines TRBV6-5 with TRBJ2-2; 7 nucleotides match TRBD1. Germline assignment: CDR1 MNHEY and CDR2 SVGAGI. The CDR3 sequence is 17 residues long. This CDR3 reads CASSLLLGTANTWELLF. The CDR3, as DNA: TGTGCCAGCAGTTTACTACTAGGGACAGCGAACACCTGGGAGCTGCTTTTT.

As regards this clone: A read error may account for a junction end that differs from germline. The chain couples TRBV20-1 to TRBJ1-4, with TRBD1 as a possible D gene (5 bases). This CDR3 comprises 13 residues. CDR1 is DFQATT, CDR2 SNEGSKA, per germline (reference sequence). The CDR3 nucleotides read TGCGGTGCCAGATTAGGACGGGGCGAAAAACTGTTTTTT. This translates into CGARLGRGEKLFF.